This T cell receptor beta chain was observed in a study of CD8+ T cells in alopecia areata. The authors extracted RNA and reverse transcribed it into cDNA as the sequencing template. Sequenced by immunoSEQ multiplex PCR; TCRdb stores in-frame clones only, minus some. In the table there are about 180,000 clones, 59% of which are singletons. Collection of lesional scalp punch biopsies and peripheral blood was performed in alopecia areata patients. V gave up 6 bases and J gave up 4 bases, with 16 bases separating them. Per the germline V gene, CDR1 is MGHDK and CDR2 is SYGVNS. The CDR3 is 14 amino acids.

The sequencing here drew on CD4+ T cells sorted from blood, taken at week 0. This TCR came from a human donor with alopecia areata. The chain employs TRBV25-1 and TRBJ2-7, with no clear D. The CDR3 spells CASSDDSGGYEQYF. The CDR3 bases are TGTGCCAGCAGCGATGACTCTGGCGGTTACGAGCAGTACTTC.